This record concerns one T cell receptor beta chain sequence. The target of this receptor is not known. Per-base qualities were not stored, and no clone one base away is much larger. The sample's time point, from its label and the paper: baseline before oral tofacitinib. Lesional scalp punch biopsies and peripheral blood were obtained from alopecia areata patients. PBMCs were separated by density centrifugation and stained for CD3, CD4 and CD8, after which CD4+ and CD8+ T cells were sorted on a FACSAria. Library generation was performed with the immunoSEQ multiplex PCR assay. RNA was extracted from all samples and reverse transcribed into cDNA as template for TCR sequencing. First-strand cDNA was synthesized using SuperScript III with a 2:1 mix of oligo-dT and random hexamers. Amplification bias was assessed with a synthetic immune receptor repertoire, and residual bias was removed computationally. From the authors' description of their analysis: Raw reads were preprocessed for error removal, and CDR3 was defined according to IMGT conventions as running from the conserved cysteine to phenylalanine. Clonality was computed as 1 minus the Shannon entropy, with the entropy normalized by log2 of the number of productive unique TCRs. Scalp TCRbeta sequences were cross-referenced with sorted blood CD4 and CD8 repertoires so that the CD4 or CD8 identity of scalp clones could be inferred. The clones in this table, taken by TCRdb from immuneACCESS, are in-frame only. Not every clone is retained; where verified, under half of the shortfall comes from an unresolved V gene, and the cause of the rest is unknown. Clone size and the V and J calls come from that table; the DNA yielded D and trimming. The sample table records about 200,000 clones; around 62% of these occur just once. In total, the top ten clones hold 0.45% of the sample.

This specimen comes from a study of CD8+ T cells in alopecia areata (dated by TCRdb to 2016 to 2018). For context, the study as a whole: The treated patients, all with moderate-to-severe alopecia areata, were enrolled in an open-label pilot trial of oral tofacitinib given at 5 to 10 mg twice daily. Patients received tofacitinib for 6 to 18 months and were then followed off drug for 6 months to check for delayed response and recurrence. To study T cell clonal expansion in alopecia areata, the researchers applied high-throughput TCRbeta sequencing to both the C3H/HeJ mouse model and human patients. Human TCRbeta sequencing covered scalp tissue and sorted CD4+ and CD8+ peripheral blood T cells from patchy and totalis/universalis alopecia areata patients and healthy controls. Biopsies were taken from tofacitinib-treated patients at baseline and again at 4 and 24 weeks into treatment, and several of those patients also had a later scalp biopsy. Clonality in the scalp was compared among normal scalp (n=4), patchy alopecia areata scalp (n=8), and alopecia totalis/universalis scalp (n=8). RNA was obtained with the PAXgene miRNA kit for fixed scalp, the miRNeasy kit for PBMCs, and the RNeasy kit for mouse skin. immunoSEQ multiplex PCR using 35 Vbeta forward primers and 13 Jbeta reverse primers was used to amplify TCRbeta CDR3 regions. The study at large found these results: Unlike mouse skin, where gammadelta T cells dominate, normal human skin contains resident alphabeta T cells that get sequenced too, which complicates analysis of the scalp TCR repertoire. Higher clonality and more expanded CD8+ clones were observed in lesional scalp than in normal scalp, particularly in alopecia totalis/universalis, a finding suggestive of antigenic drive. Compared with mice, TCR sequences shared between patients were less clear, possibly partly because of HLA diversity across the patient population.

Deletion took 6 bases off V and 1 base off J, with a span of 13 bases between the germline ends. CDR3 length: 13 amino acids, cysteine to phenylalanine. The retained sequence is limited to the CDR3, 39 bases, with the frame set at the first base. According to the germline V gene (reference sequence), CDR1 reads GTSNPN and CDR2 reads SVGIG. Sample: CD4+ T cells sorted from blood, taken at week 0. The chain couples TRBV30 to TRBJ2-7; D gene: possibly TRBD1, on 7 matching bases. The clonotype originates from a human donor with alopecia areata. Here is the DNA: TGTGCCTGCCTCGGGGGACAGTCCTACGAGCAGTACTTC. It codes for CACLGGQSYEQYF.